These T cell receptor beta chains were read from a single sample in a study of Ad26.COV2.S vaccination and SARS-CoV-2 variants. Generated by immunoSEQ multiplex PCR, the TCRdb table keeps only in-frame clones and is missing some. The table shows about 460,000 clones, with around 89% occurring only once. The sequencing here drew on peripheral blood, taken in a trial of Ad26.COV2.S vaccine versus placebo. The source is a person between 18 and 59 years old who received the Ad26.COV2.S COVID-19 vaccine or a placebo. Each CDR3 is given with its conserved first and last residue. Each record gives: CDR3 DNA, CDR3 protein, clone size, V gene, D gene, J gene. D genes are given only for firm matches. The size entry is marked missing in some rows and otherwise reads once, few, many or a size class.

TGTGCCAGTAGTACCCAGGGACTAGCGGGAGGAGAGACCCAGTACTTC	CASSTQGLAGGETQYF	-	TRBV19	TRBD2	TRBJ2-5
TGTGCCAGCAGCCGAAAGGCCTATGGACAGGGGAATGAAAAACTGTTTTTT	CASSRKAYGQGNEKLFF	-	TRBV6-6	TRBD1	TRBJ1-4
TGTGCCAGCAGAATCACATGGGACGCAAGCGGGTATTTT	CASRITWDASGYF	-	TRBV6-5	-	TRBJ2-3
TGTGCCAGCAGCCAAGATGGGGGACACACAAACTATGGCTACACCTTC	CASSQDGGHTNYGYTF	-	TRBV14	-	TRBJ1-2
TGTGCCAGCAGCTTAGGTAACGGGGGCGGCTCTGGGGCCAACGTCCTGACTTTC	CASSLGNGGGSGANVLTF	-	TRBV7-9	-	TRBJ2-6
TGTGCCAGCAGCTTAGGACAGGCGAACACTGAAGCTTTCTTT	CASSLGQANTEAFF	-	TRBV7-9	-	TRBJ1-1
TGTGCCAGCAGCCCCCGGGGCCAGAACACCGGGGAGCTGTTTTTT	CASSPRGQNTGELFF	-	TRBV7-3	-	TRBJ2-2
TGTGCCAGCAAAACTTGGGTGAACACTGAAGCTTTCTTT	CASKTWVNTEAFF	once	TRBV27	-	TRBJ1-1
TGTGCAAGTCGCTTAAACCGGGACGGGTACTATGGCTACACCTTC	CASRLNRDGYYGYTF	-	TRBV12-2	-	TRBJ1-2
TGTGCCTTTACGGGCCTACCAAACACCATATATTTT	CAFTGLPNTIYF	-	TRBV30	-	TRBJ1-3
TGTGCCACCAGTGATTTCGGGGGTATGGGGTTAGAGACCCAGTACTTC	CATSDFGGMGLETQYF	-	TRBV24-1	-	TRBJ2-5
TGTGCCAGCAGACCGTGGGACGGCCAAGAGACCCAGTACTTC	CASRPWDGQETQYF	-	TRBV6-5	-	TRBJ2-5
TGTGCCTGGGGCGGTTTCGGACCTGAAGCTTTCTTT	CAWGGFGPEAFF	-	TRBV30	-	TRBJ1-1
TGTGCCATCAGTGAGGCAGGGGATAGCAATCAGCCCCAGCATTTT	CAISEAGDSNQPQHF	-	TRBV10-3	-	TRBJ1-5
TGTGCCAGCAGTTTAGGTTGGGGCATGGATGAGCAGTTCTTC	CASSLGWGMDEQFF	-	TRBV7-3	-	TRBJ2-1
TGTGCCAGCAGCTTGGGGTCGTACACTGAAGCTTTCTTT	CASSLGSYTEAFF	-	TRBV5-8	-	TRBJ1-1
TGCGCCAGCAGCACCCAAGAGACCCAGTACTTC	CASSTQETQYF	-	TRBV5-1	-	TRBJ2-5
TGCGCCAGCAGCCAAGATCTAAGAGGGGGAGTAGGAGAAAAACTGTTTTTT	CASSQDLRGGVGEKLFF	-	TRBV4-3	-	TRBJ1-4
TGTGCCACCAGACTAGCGGGAGGCGATGAGCAGTTCTTC	CATRLAGGDEQFF	-	TRBV19	TRBD2	TRBJ2-1
TGTGCCAGCAGCGATGGGCTAGCGGGGGCCTACGAGCAGTACTTC	CASSDGLAGAYEQYF	-	TRBV2	TRBD2	TRBJ2-7
TGTGCCAGCAGTTACGGACAGGCTGGGGGAGGCTACACCTTC	CASSYGQAGGGYTF	-	TRBV6-5	TRBD1	TRBJ1-2
TGTGCCAGCAGCTTAGATGGGAATTCACCCCTCCACTTT	CASSLDGNSPLHF	-	TRBV11-2	-	TRBJ1-6
TGTGCCAGCTCAAAAGCCGGGACTAGCGCGTACAATGAGCAGTTCTTC	CASSKAGTSAYNEQFF	-	TRBV18	TRBD2	TRBJ2-1
TGTGCCAGTAGCCCCGACAGGCGCAATCAGCCCCAGCATTTT	CASSPDRRNQPQHF	once	TRBV19	-	TRBJ1-5
TGTGCCAGCAGCTTATGGGGCTCTGGGGCCAACGTCCTGACTTTC	CASSLWGSGANVLTF	once	TRBV7-2	-	TRBJ2-6
TGTGCCAGCCGCCGGGACAGGGATGTTGGCTACACCTTC	CASRRDRDVGYTF	-	TRBV25-1	TRBD1	TRBJ1-2
TGTGCCAGCAGCTTCCGACAGGGGGTTTACGAGCAGTACTTC	CASSFRQGVYEQYF	-	TRBV7-2	TRBD1	TRBJ2-7
TGTGCCAGCAGCTTGGGGACAGGGGCTCGCCGGGCTGAAGCTTTCTTT	CASSLGTGARRAEAFF	-	TRBV7-9	TRBD1	TRBJ1-1
TGTGCCAGCAGCGGACTAGCGGGAGGGCCAGGGGATACGCAGTATTTT	CASSGLAGGPGDTQYF	once	TRBV14	TRBD2	TRBJ2-3
TGTGCCAGCAGCTCCCACAGGGGAGATGGCTACACCTTC	CASSSHRGDGYTF	-	TRBV7-2	TRBD1	TRBJ1-2
TGCAGCGTTCAGGACGGGGGACACCTAAACACTGAAGCTTTCTTT	CSVQDGGHLNTEAFF	-	TRBV29-1	-	TRBJ1-1
TGTGCCAGCAGCTTAAAGGGACTGCCGAATGAAAAACTGTTTTTT	CASSLKGLPNEKLFF	-	TRBV7-9	-	TRBJ1-4
TGTGCCAGCAGGGACAGGCGGTCCGCCGCCAATGAGCAGTTCTTC	CASRDRRSAANEQFF	-	TRBV6-5	TRBD1	TRBJ2-1
TGCGCCAGCAGCTTGGATTTGAGAGGGTTGAATTCACCCCTCCACTTT	CASSLDLRGLNSPLHF	-	TRBV5-1	-	TRBJ1-6
TGTGCCACCAGACTGGGGAGGAGGGGGCAAAACAATGAGCAGTTCTTC	CATRLGRRGQNNEQFF	-	TRBV28	-	TRBJ2-1
TGTGCCTCCCAACGGCTGGGACAGGGGCCGACTTCCTCTGGAAACACCATATATTTT	CASQRLGQGPTSSGNTIYF	-	TRBV19	TRBD1	TRBJ1-3
TGTGCCAGCAGGACTAGCGGGACCTACAATGAGCAGTTCTTC	CASRTSGTYNEQFF	-	TRBV7-2	TRBD2	TRBJ2-1
TGTGCCAGCGACGGGGGAGGATCTGGAAACACCATATATTTT	CASDGGGSGNTIYF	-	TRBV28	-	TRBJ1-3
TGTGCCAGCTCACCAGACGTCTTGGGGCAGGGGGGCTCTGACTATGGCTACACCTTC	CASSPDVLGQGGSDYGYTF	-	TRBV18	TRBD1	TRBJ1-2